This passage covers 11 T cell receptor beta chains from one sample sequenced in a study of shared clonotypes between healthy human individuals (dated by TCRdb to between 2020 and 2021). CD8 naive samples were CD45RO-negative cells positively selected for CCR7, giving a CD45RA+CCR7+ population that excluded TemRA cells. The library was generated by the immunoSEQ multiplex PCR assay. Drawn from immuneACCESS, this table holds only the in-frame rearrangements with V and J called that TCRdb kept. Clones are partly lost; checked studies trace under half to an unresolved V gene and leave the rest unexplained. Present in this sample are about 2.1 million clones, around 93% of which were seen just once. Of the sample, roughly 1.8% is held by the ten largest clones. Sequenced: naive CD8+ T cells from PBMCs. The cell subset or site label here, explained by the study, means: CD45RA+CCR7+. The source is a man between 18 and 29 years old in good health. Some clones in this sample may be carry-over from other donors' samples.

The chain links TRBV5-1 to TRBJ1-2; 8 bases are shared with TRBD1. V lost 4 bases to trimming and J lost 8 bases; unmatched junction nucleotides: 13. This CDR3 spans 15 amino acids. The germline gives CDR1 SGHRS, CDR2 YFSETQ. The chain's CDR3 is CASSPTLQGVWGYTF. CDR3 DNA sequence: TGCGCCAGCAGCCCGACCTTACAGGGGGTATGGGGCTACACCTTC.

V and J are TRBV7-2 and TRBJ2-7, with TRBD1 matching 9 bases. The CDR3 is 17 amino acids. J was trimmed by 6 bases and V by 1 base; bases with no gene match: 13. Looked up from germline, CDR1 is SGHTA and CDR2 is FQGNSA. Here the CDR3 DNA reads TGTGCCAGCAGCTTAGGGACAGGGGCCGCCGAAGCCGCCGAGCAGTACTTC. It translates to CASSLGTGAAEAAEQYF.

The V and J genes are TRBV4-1 and TRBJ2-7; the match to TRBD2 covers 7 bases. The CDR3 sequence is 15 residues long. Trimming removed 4 bases from V and 4 bases from J; junction bases left unmatched: 10. CDR1 and CDR2 from the germline V gene are MGHRA and YSYEKL. The CDR3 sequence is CASSRTTSKVYEQYF. The CDR3 DNA is TGCGCCAGCAGCCGAACGACTAGCAAGGTTTACGAGCAGTACTTC.

V usage is TRBV7-2 and J usage is TRBJ2-3; 11 bases line up with TRBD2. The germline gives CDR1 SGHTA, CDR2 FQGNSA. The CDR3 has 18 residues. Losses at the gene ends were 5 bases for V and 10 bases for J; bases not matched to a gene: 20. The CDR3 reads CASSEPGLADLPQGPQYF. In DNA form, the CDR3 reads TGTGCCAGCAGCGAACCGGGACTAGCGGATCTACCCCAGGGGCCGCAGTATTTT.

On this clone itself: The sample has other DNA sequences that encode this CDR3 too. The chain links TRBV10-3 to TRBJ1-2, with D tentatively TRBD1 (6 bases). Trimming pared 6 bases from V and 4 bases from J, leaving 12 bases between. CDR1 and CDR2 from the germline V gene are ENHRY and SYGVKD. This CDR3 is 13 amino acids long. CDR3 sequence (DNA): TGTGCCATCAGGGAACAGGGAGTCTATGGCTACACCTTC. It specifies CAIREQGVYGYTF.

V gene TRBV28 combines with J gene TRBJ1-1; D is ambiguous. The V and J ends lost 3 bases and 0 bases respectively, with 14 bases between them. Germline-derived CDR1 and CDR2 are MDHEN and SYDVKM. This CDR3 is built from 16 residues. CDR3 DNA sequence: TGTGCCAGCAGTTTTTGGGAGGGAGCGGTGAACACTGAAGCTTTCTTT. It translates to CASSFWEGAVNTEAFF.

CDR3 region: CAGYSGGGYGYTF. CDR3 nucleotides: TGTGCCGGATATTCAGGGGGAGGGTATGGCTACACCTTC. The genes are TRBV2 and TRBJ1-2; the match to TRBD1 covers 7 bases. The CDR3 spans 13 residues. The germline CDR1 and CDR2 sequences are SNHLY and FYNNEI. V was clipped by 11 bases and J by 5 bases; unmatched bases: 11.

The chain links TRBV11-2 to TRBJ1-1; tentatively, D is TRBD1 (6 bases). The CDR3 runs 17 residues. Between the trimmed V and J ends, which lost 2 bases and 1 base, there was a span of 17 bases. Germline-derived CDR1 and CDR2 are SGHAT and FQNNGV. CDR3 sequence reads: CASSLNRPGHKNTEAFF. DNA of the CDR3: TGTGCCAGCAGCTTAAATCGTCCGGGACACAAGAACACTGAAGCTTTCTTT.

This rearrangement joins TRBV5-4 to TRBJ2-5, with 9 bases lining up with TRBD2. CDR3 size: 13 residues. CDR1 SGHNT and CDR2 YYREEE come from the germline V gene (reference sequence). V trimming: 4 bases; J trimming: 5 bases; junction bases outside the gene matches: 3. DNA of the CDR3: TGTGCCAGCAGCACCACTAGCGGGGAGACCCAGTACTTC. Protein product: CASSTTSGETQYF.

This clone was recorded a few times. The sample contains more than one DNA sequence encoding this CDR3. CDR3 coding DNA: TGTGCCAGCAGTTTATCAATGAACACTGAAGCTTTCTTT. Translation gives CASSLSMNTEAFF. The chain employs TRBV27 and TRBJ1-1; no clear D. CDR3 length: 13 amino acids. Trimming shortened V by 0 bases and J by 0 bases, and 2 bases separated the two germline ends. Per germline, CDR1 MNHEY and CDR2 SMNVEV (reference sequence).

The chain recombines TRBV4-1 with TRBJ1-2; D may be TRBD1 (6 bases). Germline-derived CDR1 and CDR2 are MGHRA and YSYEKL. CDR3 size: 15 residues. Trimming cost V 0 bases and J 4 bases, with 12 bases left between them. As DNA, the CDR3 is TGCGCCAGCAGCCAAGATCAGGGGACGGGCTATGGCTACACCTTC. This sequence encodes CASSQDQGTGYGYTF.